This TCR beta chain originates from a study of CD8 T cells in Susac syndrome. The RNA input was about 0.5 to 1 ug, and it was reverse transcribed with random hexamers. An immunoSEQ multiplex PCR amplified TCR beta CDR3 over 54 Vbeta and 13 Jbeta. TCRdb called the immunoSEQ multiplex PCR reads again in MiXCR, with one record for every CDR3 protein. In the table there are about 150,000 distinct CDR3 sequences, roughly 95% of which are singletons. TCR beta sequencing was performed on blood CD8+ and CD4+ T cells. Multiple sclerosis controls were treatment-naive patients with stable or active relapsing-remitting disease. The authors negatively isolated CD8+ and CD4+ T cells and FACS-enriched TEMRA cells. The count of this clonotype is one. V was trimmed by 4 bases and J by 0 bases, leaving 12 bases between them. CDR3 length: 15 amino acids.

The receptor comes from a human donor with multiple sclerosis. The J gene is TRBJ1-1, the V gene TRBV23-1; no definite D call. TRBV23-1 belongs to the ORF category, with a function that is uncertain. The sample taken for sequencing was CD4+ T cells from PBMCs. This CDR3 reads CASSPESIMNTEAFF. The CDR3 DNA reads TGCGCCAGCAGTCCCGAGAGTATCATGAACACTGAAGCTTTCTTT.